The rows below give T cell receptor beta chains drawn from one sample of a study of shared clonotypes between healthy human individuals. TCRdb's copy holds only in-frame clones and misses some; the assay was immunoSEQ multiplex PCR. The sample records roughly 2.1 million clones, approximately 94% being singletons. The material sequenced was naive CD8+ T cells from PBMCs. Every receptor here comes from a man aged 18 to 29 in good health. Some clones in this sample may be carry-over from other donors' samples. The CDR3 runs from the conserved cysteine through the conserved F or W. A D gene is named only where the DNA matches it firmly. Some rows mark clone size as missing; the rest say once, few, many or name a class of expanded clone.

NA | NA | TRBJ2-5 | TRBV7-9 | TGTGCCAGTAAGACAGAAGAAGAGACCCAGTACTTC | CASKTEEETQYF
NA | TRBD2 | TRBJ2-5 | TRBV14 | TGTGCCAGCAGCCCTAGGACTAGCGGGAGCAAGGAGACCCAGTACTTC | CASSPRTSGSKETQYF
NA | NA | TRBJ2-7 | TRBV27 | TGTGCCAGCAACGGTCTCGGAACGGGAACGCACTTC | CASNGLGTGTHF
NA | TRBD1 | TRBJ2-7 | TRBV27 | TGTGCCAGCAGTTTATCCCCTGGACAGGGGGCGAAGGGCGAGCAGTACTTC | CASSLSPGQGAKGEQYF
few | NA | TRBJ1-1 | TRBV12-5 | TGTGCTAGTGGTTTGTGGGAGACTGAAGCTTTCTTT | CASGLWETEAFF
NA | NA | TRBJ2-1 | TRBV5-1 | TGCGCCAGCAGCTTGGTAGTGGGAGCCTACAATGAGCAGTTCTTC | CASSLVVGAYNEQFF
NA | TRBD1 | TRBJ2-7 | TRBV28 | TGTGCCAGCAGGGGGACAGGACGATACTACGAGCAGTACTTC | CASRGTGRYYEQYF
NA | TRBD1 | TRBJ1-1 | TRBV11-2 | TGTGCCAGCAGCACGGTGGGAGTCAGGGGGGGATTGGACGCTGAAGCTTTCTTT | CASSTVGVRGGLDAEAFF
once | NA | TRBJ2-7 | TRBV28 | TGTGCCAGCAGTCCCTCAGGAACGGAGCAGTACTTC | CASSPSGTEQYF
NA | NA | TRBJ2-3 | TRBV5-1 | TGCGCCAGCAGCCCCGACAAGCGTTTAAGCACAGATACGCAGTATTTT | CASSPDKRLSTDTQYF
NA | NA | TRBJ2-3 | TRBV15 | TGTGCCACCAGCAGAGCAACCAACCGTCCCTCCACAGATACGCAGTATTTT | CATSRATNRPSTDTQYF
NA | NA | TRBJ1-1 | TRBV5-1 | TGCGCCAGCAGCGCCGGATGGGCGATGAACACTGAAGCTTTCTTT | CASSAGWAMNTEAFF
NA | TRBD1 | TRBJ1-5 | TRBV28 | TGTGCCAGCAGGCCGGGACAGTACTTTAGCAATCAGCCCCAGCATTTT | CASRPGQYFSNQPQHF
NA | NA | TRBJ2-3 | TRBV7-2 | TGTGCCAGCAGCTTAGGGGGACTGGTCCAAAAACACACAGATACGCAGTATTTT | CASSLGGLVQKHTDTQYF
NA | NA | TRBJ2-7 | TRBV28 | TGTGCCAGCAGTTTGCACAGTACCTACGAGCAGTACTTC | CASSLHSTYEQYF
NA | TRBD2 | TRBJ2-1 | TRBV11-2 | TGTGCCAGCAGTTCGTTCTCGGCTAGCGGGAGGGACAATGAGCAGTTCTTC | CASSSFSASGRDNEQFF
NA | TRBD1 | TRBJ1-1 | TRBV6-6 | TGTGCCAGCAGTCCTTCCGGGACAGGGGCTTTCTTT | CASSPSGTGAFF
NA | NA | TRBJ2-3 | TRBV4-1 | TGCGCCAGCAGCCAAGACAGGGTGGACACACGCACAGATACGCAGTATTTT | CASSQDRVDTRTDTQYF
NA | NA | TRBJ2-2 | TRBV27 | TGTGCCAGCAGTTTTTTGGGCACCGGGGAGCTGTTTTTT | CASSFLGTGELFF
NA | NA | TRBJ2-7 | TRBV2 | TGTGCCAGCAGTGCCGGGACGGAGGACCCCTACGAGCAGTACTTC | CASSAGTEDPYEQYF
NA | NA | TRBJ1-5 | TRBV6-5 | TGTGCCAGCAGTTACCCTTCACGTGGGGACAATCAGCCCCAGCATTTT | CASSYPSRGDNQPQHF
NA | NA | TRBJ1-5 | TRBV11-2 | TGTGCCAGCAGCTTTTCCAGAGAGGGACCCGTACTTTCAGGGGAGCCCCAGCATTTT | CASSFSREGPVLSGEPQHF
NA | TRBD1 | TRBJ2-1 | TRBV7-9 | TGTGCCAGCAGCGGACCTGGACAGGGAACCTACAATGAGCAGTTCTTC | CASSGPGQGTYNEQFF
NA | TRBD2 | TRBJ2-3 | TRBV27 | TGTGCCAGCAGTTCGGGACTAGTTCTTACAGATACGCAGTATTTT | CASSSGLVLTDTQYF
NA | TRBD1 | TRBJ1-2 | TRBV6-1 | TGTGCCAGCAGTGAGGCCGGGACAGCCCTCTATGGCTACACCTTC | CASSEAGTALYGYTF
few | NA | TRBJ1-1 | TRBV27 | TGTGCCAGCAGTCTGGAGGGACTCATGAACACTGAAGCTTTCTTT | CASSLEGLMNTEAFF
NA | NA | TRBJ1-1 | TRBV4-1 | TGCGCCAGCAGCCAAGGACGGCTCACCACTGAAGCTTTCTTT | CASSQGRLTTEAFF